The present T cell receptor (beta chain) was sequenced within a study of T-cell memory formation after mild COVID-19 (dated by TCRdb to the early 2020s). Regarding the study in general: TCR sequence clusters from the two donors were found to be largely donor specific. T-cell clones expanding and contracting after mild COVID-19 in a couple of donors were tracked by longitudinal TCRalpha and TCRbeta repertoire sequencing. The cohort comprised two young, previously healthy adult volunteers, one female and one male.

In regard to this clonotype: No antigen is known for it. No base quality values were provided; no much bigger clone lies one nucleotide off.

Overall study results and their limits: The study covered only a couple of mild cases, and larger cohorts including severe cases with pre-infection samples were considered necessary. Contracting CD4+ clones appeared mostly in the CM and EM memory subsets, whereas CD8+ clones were enriched in EMRA. Clones contracting from day 15 to 85 had balanced CD4/CD8 phenotypes, while a second wave expanding from day 15 to 37 was biased towards CD4+. Some responding clones were detected in pre-infection memory, which suggested that pre-existing cross-reactive memory T cells had joined the SARS-CoV-2 response. SARS-CoV-2 specificity of the second-wave clones peaking on day 37 was not confirmed.

Ficoll-Paque density gradient centrifugation was used to isolate PBMCs. The sequencer was an Illumina NovaSeq 6000. TCRalpha and TCRbeta cDNA libraries were constructed by 5'RACE with constant-segment primers, with sample barcodes and unique molecular identifiers being introduced. Trizol reagent was used to extract RNA from every sample. The libraries were amplified in two PCR steps, and the second step added a second sample barcode and Illumina TruSeq adapters. Sequencing of the libraries was done on an Illumina NovaSeq, producing 2 x 150 bp paired-end reads. The authors' analysis ran thus. With migec v1.2.7, reads were demultiplexed and then collapsed into UMI-guided consensus sequences. Using mixcr v2.1.11, UMI consensuses were aligned to TRA and TRB V and J templates and then assembled into clonotypes. Clonotypes were classified as expanded or contracted when called significant by both edgeR and NoisET, with noise models trained on biological replicates. For edgeR calls, a false discovery rate-adjusted p below 0.01 and a log2 fold-change threshold of 1 were applied. As an exploratory analysis of dynamics, PCA with hierarchical clustering was applied to max-normalized trajectories of the 1000 most abundant clonotypes. Separately sequenced CD4+ and CD8+ repertoires were used to assign the CD4 or CD8 phenotype of responding clones. The public reads were reanalyzed by TCRdb: fastp trimming at Q25, MiXCR alignment, in-frame beta chains only. Each entry merges the rows of one CDR3 protein and shows their most common DNA and genes. TCRdb, rather than the study authors, made the V and J calls. Here the sample has around 370,000 distinct CDR3 sequences; around 20% occur a single time. The ten top clones hold roughly an eighth of the sample.

The specimen sequenced was PBMCs or a T cell subset sorted from them (not recorded which). This TCR was sampled from an adult woman who had mild COVID-19 (a few samples of this study predate the infection). The sample titles of this study are shuffled in the database, so cell type and time point are left out; the donor was told from shared clones.

The sequenced DNA: TGTGCCAGCAGTTACACCGGGGACAGGGGGGGCAATCAGCCCCAGCATTTT. It translates to CASSYTGDRGGNQPQHF. This receptor chain uses TRBV6-7 and TRBJ1-5; TRBD1 matches 11 bases in the middle. TRBV6-7 is labeled an ORF, and its function is uncertain. Trimming takes 2 bases off V and 2 bases off J; junction bases not matched to a gene: 5. The cysteine opens and the phenylalanine closes a CDR3 of 17 amino acids. Of all the DNA, just the CDR3 is kept, 51 bases in frame from base 1.